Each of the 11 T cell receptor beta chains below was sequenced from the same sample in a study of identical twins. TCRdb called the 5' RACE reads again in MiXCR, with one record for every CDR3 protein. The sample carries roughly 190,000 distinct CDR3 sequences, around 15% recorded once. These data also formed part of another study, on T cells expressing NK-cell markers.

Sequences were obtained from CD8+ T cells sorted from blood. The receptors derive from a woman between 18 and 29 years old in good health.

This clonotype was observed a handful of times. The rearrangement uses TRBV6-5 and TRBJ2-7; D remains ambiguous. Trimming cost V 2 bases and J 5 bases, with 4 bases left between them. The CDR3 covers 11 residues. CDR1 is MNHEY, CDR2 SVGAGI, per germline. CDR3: CASSYRHEQYF. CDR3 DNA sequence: TGTGCCAGCAGTTACCGCCACGAGCAGTACTTC.

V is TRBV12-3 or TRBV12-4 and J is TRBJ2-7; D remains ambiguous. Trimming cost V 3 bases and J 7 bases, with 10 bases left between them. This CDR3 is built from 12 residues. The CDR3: CASSFSPREQYF. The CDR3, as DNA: TGTGCCAGCAGTTTCTCCCCCCGGGAGCAGTACTTC.

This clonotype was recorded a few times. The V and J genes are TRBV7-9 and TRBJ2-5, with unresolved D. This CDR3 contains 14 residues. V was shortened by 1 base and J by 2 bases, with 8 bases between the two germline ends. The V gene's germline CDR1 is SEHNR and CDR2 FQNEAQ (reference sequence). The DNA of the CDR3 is TGTGCCAGCAGCTTAGTGTCGGTGCAAGAGACCCAGTACTTC. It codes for CASSLVSVQETQYF. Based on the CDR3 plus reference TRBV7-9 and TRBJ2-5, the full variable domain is DTGVSQNPRHKITKRGQNVTFRCDPISEHNRLYWYRQTLGQGPEFLTYFQNEAQLEKSRLLSDRFSAERPKGSFSTLEIQRTEQGDSAMYLCASSLVSVQETQYFGPGTRLLVL.

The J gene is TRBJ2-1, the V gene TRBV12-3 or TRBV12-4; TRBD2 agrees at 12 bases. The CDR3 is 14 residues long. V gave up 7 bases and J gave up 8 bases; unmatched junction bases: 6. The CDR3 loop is CASMWTSGMDEQFF. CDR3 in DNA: TGTGCCAGCATGTGGACTAGCGGGATGGATGAGCAGTTCTTC.

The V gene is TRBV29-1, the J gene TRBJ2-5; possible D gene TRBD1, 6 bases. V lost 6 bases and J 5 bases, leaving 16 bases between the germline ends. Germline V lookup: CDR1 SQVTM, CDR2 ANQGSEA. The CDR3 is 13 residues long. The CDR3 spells CSVGAGVGETQYF. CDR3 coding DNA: TGCAGCGTCGGGGCAGGGGTGGGCGAGACCCAGTACTTC.

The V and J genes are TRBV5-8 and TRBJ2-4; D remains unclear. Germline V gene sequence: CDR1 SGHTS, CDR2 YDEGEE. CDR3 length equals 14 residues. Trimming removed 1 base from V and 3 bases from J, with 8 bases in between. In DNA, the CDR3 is TGTGCCAGCAGCTTGAAAGCCAGCAAAAACATTCAGTACTTC. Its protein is CASSLKASKNIQYF.

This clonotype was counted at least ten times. Here the CDR3 DNA reads TGTGCCAGCAGTCCGTCGACAGGGGGCCCTGAAGCTTTCTTT. Encoded protein: CASSPSTGGPEAFF. The chain uses TRBV12-3 or TRBV12-4 and TRBJ1-1, with 10 bases identical to TRBD1. V dropped 5 bases and J dropped 6; count of bases not matched to a gene: 6. The CDR3 has 14 amino acids.

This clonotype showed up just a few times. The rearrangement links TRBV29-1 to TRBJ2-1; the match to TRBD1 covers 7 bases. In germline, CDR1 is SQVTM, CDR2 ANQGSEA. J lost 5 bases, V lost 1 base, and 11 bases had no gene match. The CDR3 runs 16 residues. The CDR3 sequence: CSVEGGRGQINNEQFF. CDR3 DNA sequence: TGCAGCGTTGAAGGGGGTCGGGGACAGATTAACAATGAGCAGTTCTTC.

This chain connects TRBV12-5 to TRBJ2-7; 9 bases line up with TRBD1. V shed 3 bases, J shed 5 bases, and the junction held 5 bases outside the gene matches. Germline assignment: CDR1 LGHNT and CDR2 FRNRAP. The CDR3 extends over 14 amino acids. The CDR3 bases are TGTGCTAGTGGTTTTATTGGGACAGGGAACGAGCAGTACTTC. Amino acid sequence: CASGFIGTGNEQYF.

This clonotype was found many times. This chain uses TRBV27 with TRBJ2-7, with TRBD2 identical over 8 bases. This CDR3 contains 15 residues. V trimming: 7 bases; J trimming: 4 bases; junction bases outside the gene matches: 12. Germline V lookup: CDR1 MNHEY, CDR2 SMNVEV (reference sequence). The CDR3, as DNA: TGTGCCAGCAAGAAGGCGGCAGCGGGAGTGTACGAGCAGTACTTC. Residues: CASKKAAAGVYEQYF.

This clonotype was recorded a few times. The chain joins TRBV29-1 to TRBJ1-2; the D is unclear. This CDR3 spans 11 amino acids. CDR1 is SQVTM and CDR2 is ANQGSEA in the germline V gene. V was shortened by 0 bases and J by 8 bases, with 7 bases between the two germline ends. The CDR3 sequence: CSVEEDGGYTF. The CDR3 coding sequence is TGCAGCGTTGAAGAGGACGGCGGCTACACCTTC.